This T cell receptor beta chain was recorded in a study of T-cell memory formation after mild COVID-19. Study-wide findings and caveats: Chiefly within CM and EM were the contracting CD4+ clones; CD8+ ones were within EMRA. Contracting clones from day 15 to 85 showed balanced CD4/CD8; later expanders favored CD4+.

UMIs and sample barcodes were carried by the TCR alpha and TCR beta cDNA libraries that 5'RACE produced using constant-segment primers. One entry per CDR3 protein, called by TCRdb with MiXCR from the 5' RACE reads. This table holds about 250,000 distinct CDR3 sequences, approximately 15% found once. Of note for this clonotype: Its antigen is unidentified.

The CDR3 consists of 15 residues. CDR1 SGHNT and CDR2 YYREEE come from the germline V gene (reference sequence). Germline trimming cut 0 bases from V and 3 bases from J; bases unmatched to any gene: 5. Input material: PBMCs or a T cell subset sorted from them (not recorded which). The TCR comes from an adult woman who had mild COVID-19 (a few samples of this study predate the infection). Cell type and time point are not known. This chain joins TRBV5-4 and TRBJ1-2; 7 nucleotides agree with TRBD1. In DNA, the CDR3 is TGTGCCAGCAGCTTGGGACAGGGATGGGACTATGGCTACACCTTC. It yields the protein CASSLGQGWDYGYTF.